What follows are 5 T cell receptor beta chains derived from one specimen sequenced in a study of blood T cell repertoires in COVID-19. Only in-frame clones appear in the TCRdb table, and some are missing; sequencing was by immunoSEQ multiplex PCR. The sample contains about 430,000 clones, about 88% of which appear only once. Sequencing input: PBMCs or T cells enriched from blood (not recorded which). Receptors originate from a woman aged 18-29 years who had been exposed to COVID-19.

This clone was counted once. The V gene is TRBV5-6, the J gene TRBJ2-2, with D possibly matching TRBD1 (6 bases). Germline loops: CDR1 SGHDT, CDR2 YYEEEE. V lost 3 bases, J lost 3 bases, and 24 bases lay in between. The CDR3 is 19 residues long. The CDR3 reads CASSSVMGAWALDTGELFF. CDR3 DNA sequence: TGTGCCAGCAGCTCTGTCATGGGGGCTTGGGCACTCGACACCGGGGAGCTGTTTTTT.

This clone appeared once. The V and J genes are TRBV6-5 and TRBJ1-2; 8 nucleotides align to TRBD1. The ends lost 6 bases at V and 8 bases at J; junction bases unmatched: 11. The CDR3 is made up of 14 amino acids. Germline V lookup: CDR1 MNHEY, CDR2 SVGAGI. The CDR3 DNA reads TGTGCCAGCAGATCCCGGACAGGGAATGGGGGCTACACCTTC. Its translation is CASRSRTGNGGYTF.

This chain connects TRBV27 to TRBJ1-5; TRBD1 agrees at 7 bases. The V segment lost 3 bases and the J segment 1 base; nucleotides outside the gene matches: 3. CDR1 is MNHEY, CDR2 SMNVEV, per germline (reference sequence). CDR3 length equals 15 residues. CDR3 DNA: TGTGCCAGCAGTTTCGGCAGGGGGAGCAATCAGCCCCAGCATTTT. This sequence encodes CASSFGRGSNQPQHF.

This clone was observed a handful of times. The rearrangement uses TRBV7-2 and TRBJ1-2; maybe TRBD1 (6 bases). CDR1 is SGHTA and CDR2 is FQGNSA in the germline V gene. V lost 1 base, J lost 5 bases, and 11 bases lay in between. The CDR3 is 14 amino acids. CDR3 nucleotides: TGTGCCAGCAGCTTAGATGGGGGCTCATATGGCTACACCTTC. This encodes CASSLDGGSYGYTF.

The chain joins TRBV18 to TRBJ2-2; 8 nucleotides match TRBD2. Germline V lookup: CDR1 KGHSH, CDR2 LQKENI. The CDR3 spans 16 residues. The V and J ends lost 1 base and 7 bases, in that order; junction bases with no gene match: 8. For the CDR3, the DNA is TGTGCCAGCTCACCACGGAGCGGGGGCAGTAACGGGGAGCTGTTTTTT. Translated: CASSPRSGGSNGELFF.